This T cell receptor beta chain was sequenced for a study of blood T cell repertoires in COVID-19. About the research overall: Samples of COVID-19 (acute and convalescent) were obtained from the United States, Italy and Spain.

Participant reports of clinical history set cohort assignment. Among Cohort 3 donors, those recovered had two negative PCRs, clearance, or symptom resolution. Authors' methods: Estimated nucleated cell counts came from reference gene primer amplification. Sequencing used immunoSEQ multiplex PCR; TCRdb keeps in-frame clones, though not all of them. That table is the source of V, J and clone size, and D and trimming were worked out from the DNA. The top ten clones hold 10% to 11% of a sample with 200,000 to 250,000 clones, about 85% of them seen once. V was pared by 10 bases and J by 5 bases, with 26 bases between. The germline V gene has CDR1 SGHTA and CDR2 FQGNSA. The CDR3 is 16 residues long.

The V gene is TRBV7-2, the J gene TRBJ1-2, with a weak D call TRBD1 (6 bases). The clonotype originates from a man aged 30-40 years who had recovered from COVID-19. Sequencing used PBMCs or T cells enriched from blood (not recorded which). This chain's CDR3 is CATLPSTGRLFYGYTF. CDR3 DNA: TGTGCCACCTTGCCATCGACAGGCCGTCTTTTTTATGGCTACACCTTC.